The clone carrying this TCR beta chain was counted only a few times. Its antigen is as yet unknown. The sample is drawn from a study of shared clonotypes between healthy human individuals. The table came from immunoSEQ multiplex PCR; TCRdb's copy has only in-frame clones and leaves some out. The sample contains hundreds of thousands of clones, under 80% of which appear only once. Study-level results: Only blood was sampled, and tissue TCR repertoires likely differ from blood ones. Rarefaction exposed incomplete sorted-subset sequencing despite large depth.

Germline CDR1 reads SGHRS; CDR2 reads YFSETQ. V trimming: 4 bases; J trimming: 6 bases; junction bases outside the gene matches: 22. CDR3 length: 19 amino acids. This clonotype was sampled from a man aged 25 to 45 in good health. This chain uses TRBV5-1 with TRBJ1-1; TRBD1 agrees at 9 bases. Sequences were obtained from memory CD4+ T cells sorted from blood. Subset meaning: CD45RA-negative fraction. The CDR3 DNA sequence: TGCGCCAGCAGCGGGGGGACGTTAAAGGGACAGGGAAGGTTCGCTGAAGCTTTCTTT. This gives the protein CASSGGTLKGQGRFAEAFF. The variable domain in full, completed from reference TRBV5-1 and TRBJ1-1, reads KAGVTQTPRYLIKTRGQQVTLSCSPISGHRSVSWYQQTPGQGLQFLFEYFSETQRNKGNFPGRFSGRQFSNSRSEMNVSTLELGDSALYLCASSGGTLKGQGRFAEAFFGQGTRLTVV.